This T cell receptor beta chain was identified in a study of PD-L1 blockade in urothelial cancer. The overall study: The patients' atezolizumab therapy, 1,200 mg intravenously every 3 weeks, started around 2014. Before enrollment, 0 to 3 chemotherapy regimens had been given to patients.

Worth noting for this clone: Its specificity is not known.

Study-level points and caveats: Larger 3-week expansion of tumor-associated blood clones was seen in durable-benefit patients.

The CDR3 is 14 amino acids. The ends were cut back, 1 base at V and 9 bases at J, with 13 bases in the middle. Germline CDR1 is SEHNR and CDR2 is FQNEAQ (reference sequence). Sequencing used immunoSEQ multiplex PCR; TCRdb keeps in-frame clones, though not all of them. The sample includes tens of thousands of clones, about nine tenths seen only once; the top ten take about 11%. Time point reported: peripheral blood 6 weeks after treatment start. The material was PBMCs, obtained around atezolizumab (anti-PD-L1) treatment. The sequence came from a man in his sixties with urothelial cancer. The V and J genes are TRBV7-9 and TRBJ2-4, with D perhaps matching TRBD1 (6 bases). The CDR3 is CASSLVGGSGIQYF. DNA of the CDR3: TGTGCCAGCAGCTTAGTAGGGGGAAGCGGCATTCAGTACTTC.